This T cell receptor (beta chain) emerged from a study of cytomegalovirus exposure and HLA in healthy donors (dated by TCRdb to about 2017). Looking at the study overall: An earlier analysis of 587 of the donors reported approximately 270 Gb of sequence data and 117 million unique TCR beta sequences from about 179 million T cells. About 300 gigabases of sequencing data and 70 million to 100 million unique TCR sequences made up an early release that covered nearly 650 HLA-typed donors. Of the roughly 420 genotyped donors, 65% to 90% were placed in the genetic ancestry cluster associated with self-reported Caucasian donors. The study aimed to test whether cataloging public T cell receptors could reveal signatures of past pathogen exposure. The study used immunosequencing to profile the T cell repertoires of about 670 subjects and linked those repertoires to cytomegalovirus serostatus. A separate validation cohort of approximately 120 different subjects was used in addition to the approximately 700-subject first cohort. The study combined high-throughput TCR immunosequencing, statistical association of individual TCRs with disease status, and machine learning to predict cytomegalovirus infection status. A later analysis re-examined previously published TCR beta repertoires from more than 550 donors and added high-resolution HLA genotyping to investigate patterns of TCR occurrence. The later analysis used no new phenotypic data to find candidate immune exposures, relying instead on TCR beta sequences and their occurrence across donors. An earlier analysis of 587 of the donors applied high-throughput TCR beta sequencing to assess whether each TCR beta V gene segment acted as functional or pseudogenic. Donor age, sex, ethnicity and CMV serostatus were compiled alongside the repertoire data. In a later genetic analysis, genome-wide SNP genotypes for about three fifths of the roughly 670 donors were used, and that subset was treated as a discovery cohort. All discovery cohort repertoires had been generated on a single sequencing platform. HLA typing included class I and class II loci at four-digit resolution. The number of donors typed differed by locus, with 629-630 for A, B, C, DRB1 and DQB1, around 500 for DQA1, 606 for DPA1, and some 470 for DPB1. Because of strong linkage in the cohort, five DR-DQ haplotypes were treated as single units for association and clustering. Among roughly 370 genotyped donors of the cohort, an average of around 240,000 unique TCR beta nucleotide sequences were sequenced per donor, roughly a sixth of them non-productive. Overall study outcomes, separate from this receptor: A later genetic analysis associated a missense DCLRE1C variant with V-gene and J-gene trimming of TCR beta chains, and an independent cohort replicated the association. Several of the top co-occurrence clusters appeared to be linked to parvovirus B19, influenza, CMV and Epstein-Barr virus, according to a later analysis. The earlier analysis of 587 of the donors excluded some 15 rarely observed V segments, including chromosome 9 orphons, because counts were too low. Some IMGT-functional V segments, including TRBV6-2 and TRBV6-3, could not be told apart with the 87-base-pair reads, so those segments were excluded. According to a later analysis, TCR association rates differed among HLA loci, with DRB1 alleles showing the most associated TCRs and HLA-C alleles showing the fewest. In an earlier analysis of 587 of the donors, most TCR beta V segments appeared in productive rearrangements about 87% or about 30% of the time, broadly matching IMGT annotations. It was suggested by the authors that the approach could potentially be generalized to other disease states and immunological phenotypes. For the cohort, immune exposure information was limited to CMV serostatus. Cytomegalovirus status was reported to be diagnosed by the classifier with high specificity and sensitivity in both the original and validation cohorts. A further reported finding was that TCR beta sequences accurately predicted the HLA-A and HLA-B alleles for most subjects in the first cohort. In vitro tests confirmed that a few of the cytomegalovirus-associated TCR beta chains recognize cytomegalovirus antigens. In the study, some 160 TCR beta chains were listed as associated with cytomegalovirus. The cohort was sequenced for TCR beta chains only, and without alpha or paired-chain data the features that could be detected were limited. Sequencing depth was assumed to be roughly uniform across donors in the presence/absence analyses, though that assumption may not hold. Compared with the roughly 700-donor mean, donors in an Asian-associated ancestry cluster had fewer N-insertions in productive TCRs, according to a later genetic analysis. Linkage disequilibrium might explain the correlated functional status among segregating V segments, but an unknown experimental factor could not be excluded. Because HLA typing was missing for some donors at each locus, association tests included only the typed subset. In a later analysis, HLA-associated TCR beta chains showed more clonal expansion and lower generation probabilities than non-associated chains that were equally common. When HLA alleles, especially DR and DQ, strongly co-occurred, attributing TCR associations to individual alleles was difficult. Across donors, most TCR sequences were observed very rarely, whereas some public TCRs were present in many individuals. Most CMV-associated TCR beta chains appeared to be HLA-restricted in a later analysis, and the HLA associations seemed to be driven largely by CMV exposure. A group of highly shared sequence variants was considered likely to be a technical artifact of the sequencing pipeline. In a later analysis, more than 15,000 TCR beta sequences were associated with specific HLA alleles at a false discovery rate of 0.05.

The cohort consisted of 666 healthy bone marrow donors. All cohort members were sampled while nominally healthy, although unrecorded immune exposures were likely present. The donor tested CMV seropositive and was one of the 289 seropositive cohort members. Every donor gave a peripheral blood sample, and the peripheral blood mononuclear cells from that sample were used for TCR beta sequencing. The Qiagen DNeasy Blood Extraction Kit was used to extract genomic DNA from the blood cell samples. Receptor amplification or capture employed the immunoSEQ multiplex PCR assay. The multiplex PCR relied on a mix of 60 forward primers for TCR Vbeta segments and 13 reverse primers for TCR Jbeta segments. Amplification of the CDR3 region of rearranged TCR beta genes was performed with a multiplex PCR assay on genomic DNA. Amplified TCR beta libraries were sequenced as 87-base-pair reads on the Illumina HiSeq System. On the authors' methods: In a later analysis, some 80 million unique TCR beta chains were counted across the roughly 670 repertoires, and roughly 10 million of these chains were shared by at least two donors. Raw reads were error-corrected and collapsed into unique sequences with a nearest-neighbor algorithm that merged closely related sequences to remove PCR and sequencing errors. CDR3 sequences were aligned to IMGT reference sequences to assign V, D and J gene segments. For a sequence to be retained, a match of at least six nucleotides to both a V gene segment and a J gene segment was required. A rearrangement counted as productive if the CDR3 had no stop codons and remained in frame with V and J, and every other rearrangement counted as non-productive. CDR3 was defined by IMGT convention, running from the second conserved V-encoded cysteine to the conserved J-encoded phenylalanine. In an earlier analysis of around 570 of the donors, sequences lacking an unambiguous match to a single V gene segment were excluded. In an earlier analysis of a few hundred of the donors, V segments were called functional above 56.7% productive rearrangements and were called segregating when the between-donor standard deviation exceeded 5%. To diagnose cytomegalovirus status from the catalog of TCR beta chain sequences, a statistical classification framework was built. In a later analysis, V and J genes were assigned by comparing TCR nucleotide sequences against IMGT/GENE-DB human TR gene sequences. A later analysis assigned CDR3 sequences and most-parsimonious VDJ recombination scenarios with the TCRdist pipeline. In a later analysis, every TCR beta chain was defined by the combination of its CDR3 amino acid sequence and its V-gene family, and reads without a unique V-gene family were dropped. In a later analysis, 450 to 600 highly shared, low-generation-probability nucleotide sequences were removed to address suspected cross-contamination and a sequencing artifact. A later analysis calculated a clonal expansion index for each public chain from normalized within-repertoire ranks of inferred template counts. Generation probabilities in a later analysis came from a VDJ recombination model fitted to out-of-frame rearrangements, and those results were checked against IGoR. Hypergeometric tests were used in a later analysis to score TCR-TCR, TCR-HLA and TCR-CMV co-occurrence, with a repertoire-size bias correction applied to the TCR pairs. False discovery rates were estimated in a later analysis by permuting HLA or CMV assignments 20 times. In a later analysis, co-occurring TCRs were grouped with DBSCAN, and TCRdist sequence similarity was added when clustering was performed within HLA-allele-positive subsets. For co-occurrence clustering, repertoires with fewer than 30,000 or more than 120,000 public chains were excluded, along with four to six repertoires with anomalous nucleotide sharing. TCRdb holds this immuneACCESS table with in-frame rearrangements only. Some clones are missing; in checked studies, unresolved V genes explain under half, and the rest has no known cause. V and J calls and clone size follow that table, whereas D and trimming were derived from the DNA. Across this sample there are approximately 59,000 clones, with roughly two thirds seen only once. The biggest ten clones account for over 15% of the sample.

As for this clone: It lacks a known antigen. A read error may account for a junction end that differs from germline.

The CDR3 goes from the cysteine to the phenylalanine over 12 residues. Only the CDR3 DNA stays, 36 bases, in frame from base 1. CDR1 and CDR2 (SEHNR, FQNEAQ) derive from the germline V gene (reference sequence). This receptor chain uses TRBV7-9 and TRBJ2-3, with a tentative D gene TRBD2 over 5 matching bases. The TCR originated in a man aged 40-55 years in good health and CMV-seropositive. The material sequenced was PBMCs. The encoded CDR3 is CSSSTIADTQYF. The DNA reads as follows: TGTTCCAGCAGCACTATAGCGGATACGCAGTATTTT.